Shown below are 25 T cell receptor beta chains from a single sample sequenced in a study of shared clonotypes between healthy human individuals. Here immunoSEQ multiplex PCR was the method, and the copy in TCRdb shows in-frame clones only, minus some. The table lists roughly 2 million clones, almost 96% of them singletons. The sample consisted of naive CD4+ T cells sorted from blood. The subset was: CD45RA+ positively selected. The source of these receptors is a man aged 18 to 30 in good health.

The chain combines TRBV5-1 with TRBJ1-2; D ambiguous. The CDR3 is 14 amino acids. Germline assignment: CDR1 SGHRS and CDR2 YFSETQ. V was trimmed by 1 base and J by 6 bases, leaving 13 bases between them. The CDR3 region is CASSLSGEADGYTF. DNA of the CDR3: TGCGCCAGCAGCTTGAGTGGGGAGGCAGATGGCTACACCTTC.

This rearrangement joins TRBV19 to TRBJ1-2; D is undetermined. CDR1 and CDR2 (germline): LNHDA, SQIVND (reference sequence). Trimming cost V 4 bases and J 8 bases, with 17 bases left between them. The CDR3 contains 14 residues. The CDR3 DNA reads TGTGCCAGTAGTACCGCCATTCTCCCGATGGGCTACACCTTC. It translates to CASSTAILPMGYTF.

The chain couples TRBV10-3 to TRBJ2-7; 10 bases agree with TRBD1. Germline V gene lookup returns CDR1 ENHRY and CDR2 SYGVKD. V lost 3 bases and J lost 6; bases outside the gene matches: 5. The CDR3 extends over 14 amino acids. CDR3 amino acids: CAISEDRDRGEQYF. CDR3 sequence (DNA): TGTGCCATCAGTGAAGACCGGGACAGGGGCGAGCAGTACTTC.

The count of this clone is one. J is TRBJ2-1 and V is TRBV4-3, with 7 bases fitting TRBD2. Trimming cost V 5 bases and J 6 bases; bases outside gene matches: 10. Germline assignment: CDR1 LGHNA and CDR2 YSLEER. This CDR3 has 15 amino acids. The CDR3 region has the DNA TGCGCCAGCAGCTCAGCGGGGTCGACAGTCAATGAGCAGTTCTTC. Translation: CASSSAGSTVNEQFF.

The rearrangement links TRBV2 to TRBJ1-2; TRBD1 matches at 9 bases. In germline, CDR1 is SNHLY, CDR2 FYNNEI. J gave up 3 bases and V 8 bases, and 10 bases lay outside the gene matches. This CDR3 comprises 15 residues. As DNA, the CDR3 is TGTGCCAGCCGGGACAGGGAGGCCCCCGACTATGGCTACACCTTC. This sequence encodes CASRDREAPDYGYTF.

In regard to this clone: Different DNA sequences within this sample yield the same CDR3. The chain joins TRBV18 to TRBJ1-2; TRBD1 agrees at 9 bases. The CDR3 sequence is 15 residues long. Per the germline V gene, CDR1 is KGHSH and CDR2 is LQKENI. J was trimmed by 2 bases and V by 3 bases; bases with no gene match: 4. In DNA form, the CDR3 reads TGTGCCAGCTCACCCCCCGGGACAGGGAACTATGGCTACACCTTC. Translating gives CASSPPGTGNYGYTF.

Points on this clone: Other DNA sequences within the sample encode an identical CDR3. The J gene is TRBJ2-7, the V gene TRBV18; tentatively, D is TRBD1 (6 bases). The CDR3 loop spans 14 amino acids. Trimming cost V 1 base and J 3 bases, with 10 bases left between them. Germline-derived CDR1 and CDR2 are KGHSH and LQKENI. The CDR3 loop reads CASSPLADSYEQYF. CDR3 bases: TGTGCCAGCTCACCACTTGCGGACAGCTACGAGCAGTACTTC. Based on the CDR3 plus reference TRBV18 and TRBJ2-7, the full variable domain is NAGVMQNPRHLVRRRGQEARLRCSPMKGHSHVYWYRQLPEEGLKFMVYLQKENIIDESGMPKERFSAEFPKEGPSILRIQQVVRGDSAAYFCASSPLADSYEQYFGPGTRLTVT.

The gene calls are TRBV30 and TRBJ1-6; D possibly corresponds to TRBD1 (5 bases). The CDR3 has 13 residues. Germline CDR1 and CDR2: GTSNPN and SVGIG (reference sequence). Trimming stripped 0 bases from V and 8 bases from J, with 8 bases between. The CDR3 nucleotides read TGTGCCTGGAGTGTAACCAGGGATTCACCCCTCCACTTT. The encoded protein is CAWSVTRDSPLHF.

The chain links TRBV28 to TRBJ2-7; 9 bases are shared with TRBD1. Germline CDR1 MDHEN, CDR2 SYDVKM. This CDR3 is 14 amino acids long. Germline trimming cut 10 bases from V and 1 base from J; bases unmatched to any gene: 8. The CDR3 is CATRMGTGSYEQYF. Here the CDR3 DNA reads TGTGCCACTCGCATGGGGACAGGGTCCTACGAGCAGTACTTC.

This clone has more than one count but fewer than ten. The chain has TRBV30 and TRBJ2-7, with 8 positions matching TRBD2. The CDR3 is 16 amino acids. Trimming removed 2 bases from V and 2 bases from J; junction bases left unmatched: 11. Germline V gene sequence: CDR1 GTSNPN, CDR2 SVGIG (reference sequence). CDR3 in amino acids: CAWSPRGGGVTYEQYF. The CDR3 region has the DNA TGTGCCTGGAGTCCACGGGGGGGAGGAGTGACCTACGAGCAGTACTTC.

The V and J genes are TRBV7-9 and TRBJ2-7; 9 nucleotides align to TRBD1. The germline V gene has CDR1 SEHNR and CDR2 FQNEAQ (reference sequence). The CDR3 is 14 residues long. V trimming: 5 bases; J trimming: 2 bases; junction bases outside the gene matches: 4. The CDR3 DNA is TGTGCCAGCAGCCCGTACAGGGGGCCCTACGAGCAGTACTTC. It translates to CASSPYRGPYEQYF.

Details on this clone: Other DNA sequences from this sample encode an identical CDR3 as well. The genes are TRBV30 and TRBJ2-1; 7 bases are shared with TRBD2. The trim removed 1 base at V and 3 bases at J, leaving 3 bases unmatched. Germline CDR1 GTSNPN, CDR2 SVGIG (reference sequence). The CDR3 covers 14 residues. In DNA, the CDR3 is TGTGCCTGGAGTGGTCTAGCGGTCTACAATGAGCAGTTCTTC. Its translation is CAWSGLAVYNEQFF.

J is TRBJ2-7 and V is TRBV28; TRBD1 matches 7 bases. Per germline, CDR1 MDHEN and CDR2 SYDVKM. The CDR3 has 14 amino acids. Losses at the gene ends were 7 bases for V and 2 bases for J; bases not matched to a gene: 8. CDR3 in amino acids: CASTEQGPPYEQYF. In DNA, the CDR3 is TGTGCCAGCACAGAACAGGGGCCCCCCTACGAGCAGTACTTC. The full variable domain, with the rest looked up from reference TRBV28 and TRBJ2-7, is DVKVTQSSRYLVKRTGEKVFLECVQDMDHENMFWYRQDPGLGLRLIYFSYDVKMKEKGDIPEGYSVSREKKERFSLILESASTNQTSMYLCASTEQGPPYEQYFGPGTRLTVT.

This chain uses TRBV25-1 with TRBJ1-3; 9 bases map to TRBD1. The germline gives CDR1 MGHDK, CDR2 SYGVNS. V shed 5 bases, J shed 0 bases, and the junction held 8 bases outside the gene matches. The CDR3 spans 17 residues. CDR3 DNA: TGTGCCAGCAGTCAACAGGGACAGGGATACTCTGGAAACACCATATATTTT. Translation: CASSQQGQGYSGNTIYF.

As to this clone: This same CDR3 is encoded by further DNA sequences in the sample. The chain links TRBV11-2 to TRBJ2-7; D is uncertain. V lost 4 bases and J 3 bases, leaving 7 bases between the germline ends. The CDR3 totals 12 residues. CDR1 SGHAT and CDR2 FQNNGV come from the germline V gene. The CDR3 loop reads CASSSTGYEQYF. The CDR3, as DNA: TGTGCCAGCAGCTCCACCGGCTACGAGCAGTACTTC.

The chain combines TRBV4-3 with TRBJ2-3; weak D call: TRBD2 (5 bases). The V end lost 0 bases, the J end lost 5 bases, and 18 bases lay between the germline ends. Looked up from germline, CDR1 is LGHNA and CDR2 is YSLEER. This CDR3 is built from 17 residues. The CDR3 bases are TGCGCCAGCAGCCAAGATTGGAGTAGCGCCGCAAGAGATACGCAGTATTTT. Protein: CASSQDWSSAARDTQYF.

The J gene is TRBJ2-7, the V gene TRBV14, with D uncertain. V was cut by 3 bases and J by 0 bases, with 3 bases left in between. This CDR3 is 12 amino acids long. Germline loops: CDR1 SGHDN, CDR2 FVKESK. CDR3 sequence reads: CASSHGSYEQYF. Written as DNA, the CDR3 is TGTGCCAGCAGCCACGGCTCCTACGAGCAGTACTTC.

V gene TRBV28 combines with J gene TRBJ2-5; a possible D gene is TRBD1 (6 bases). The germline V gene has CDR1 MDHEN and CDR2 SYDVKM. The CDR3 totals 14 residues. Trimming pared 4 bases from V and 4 bases from J, leaving 13 bases between. CDR3 sequence (DNA): TGTGCCAGCAGTTCCGGACAGCCAGGAGAGACCCAGTACTTC. Translation gives CASSSGQPGETQYF.

CDR3 nucleotide sequence: TGTGCCAGCAGCCGTAGCGAGCGAGCCATCACAGATACGCAGTATTTT. Residues: CASSRSERAITDTQYF. V gene TRBV7-9 combines with J gene TRBJ2-3, with D possibly TRBD2 on 5 matching bases. V was shortened by 5 bases and J by 2 bases, with 17 bases between the two germline ends. Germline CDR1 is SEHNR and CDR2 is FQNEAQ (reference sequence). This CDR3 is built from 16 residues.

This chain's CDR3 is CASSLDRFYGYTF. CDR3 bases: TGTGCCAGCAGCCTTGACAGGTTTTATGGCTACACCTTC. V usage is TRBV5-4 and J usage is TRBJ1-2, with TRBD1 as a possible D gene (6 bases). CDR1 SGHNT and CDR2 YYREEE come from the germline V gene (reference sequence). The CDR3 is 13 residues long. Trimming removed 4 bases from V and 5 bases from J, with 12 bases in between.

The CDR3 protein is CASSLRPEDYYGYTF. CDR3 in DNA: TGTGCCAGCAGCCTCAGACCGGAAGATTACTATGGCTACACCTTC. The gene calls are TRBV5-5 and TRBJ1-2, with D hard to call. Germline V gives CDR1 SGHKS, CDR2 YYEKEE (reference sequence). The CDR3 has 15 amino acids. The V end lost 4 bases, the J end lost 3 bases, and 16 bases lay between the germline ends.

The J gene is TRBJ2-2, the V gene TRBV7-9, with a possible D match to TRBD1 (6 bases). This CDR3 has 15 residues. CDR1 and CDR2 from the germline V gene are SEHNR and FQNEAQ (reference sequence). The germline V and J ends were trimmed by 0 bases and 4 bases, with 9 bases remaining between them. CDR3 region: CASSLAGAPTGELFF. The CDR3 region has the DNA TGTGCCAGCAGCTTAGCGGGGGCCCCCACCGGGGAGCTGTTTTTT.

This chain links TRBV6-5 with TRBJ2-5, with D possibly being TRBD1 (5 bases). Germline V lookup: CDR1 MNHEY, CDR2 SVGAGI. The CDR3 is made up of 13 amino acids. The V end was cut by 4 bases, the J end by 2 bases, with 8 bases between. CDR3 nucleotide sequence: TGTGCCAGCAGTTTTACAGGTCAAGAGACCCAGTACTTC. This gives the protein CASSFTGQETQYF.

The chain joins TRBV18 to TRBJ1-3; D not certain. Germline-derived CDR1 and CDR2 are KGHSH and LQKENI. The CDR3 extends over 14 amino acids. V was pared by 3 bases and J by 7 bases, with 13 bases between. CDR3 residues: CASSPQETLNTIYF. CDR3 bases: TGTGCCAGCTCACCCCAGGAGACGCTGAACACCATATATTTT. The full variable domain, its missing parts supplied by reference TRBV18 and TRBJ1-3, is NAGVMQNPRHLVRRRGQEARLRCSPMKGHSHVYWYRQLPEEGLKFMVYLQKENIIDESGMPKERFSAEFPKEGPSILRIQQVVRGDSAAYFCASSPQETLNTIYFGEGSWLTVV.

The chain joins TRBV10-3 to TRBJ2-3; 13 bases line up with TRBD2. Germline-derived CDR1 and CDR2 are ENHRY and SYGVKD. The CDR3 length is 16 residues. The V gene end was trimmed by 11 bases and the J gene end by 2 bases; junction bases not matched to a gene: 10. The CDR3 is CAVSPGTSGVTDTQYF. DNA for the CDR3: TGTGCCGTCTCGCCCGGGACTAGCGGGGTCACAGATACGCAGTATTTT.